One and the same sample provided the 16 T cell receptor beta chains below, sequenced in a study of T cell responses to AZD1222 COVID-19 vaccine. Using immunoSEQ multiplex PCR, the repertoire was profiled, and TCRdb retains in-frame clones only, with some absent. The sample shows about 83,000 clones, 75% to 95% of them seen only once. The starting material was peripheral blood, obtained 28 days after the second AZD1222 dose. These receptors originate from an adult who received the AZD1222 COVID-19 vaccine.

The chain joins TRBV7-2 to TRBJ1-2; 12 bases align to TRBD1. CDR1 is SGHTA and CDR2 is FQGNSA in the germline V gene. The CDR3 contains 15 residues. The V gene end was trimmed by 5 bases and the J gene end by 2 bases; junction bases not matched to a gene: 3. CDR3 bases: TGTGCCAGCAGCCAAGGGACAGGGGGCAACTATGGCTACACCTTC. This encodes CASSQGTGGNYGYTF.

Only a few counts were recorded for this clone. The genes are TRBV13 and TRBJ2-3; D unclear. This CDR3 has 14 amino acids. The germline V gene encodes CDR1 PRHDT and CDR2 FYEKMQ (reference sequence). The V end lost 5 bases, the J end lost 4 bases, and 13 bases lay between the germline ends. The CDR3 region is CASSPRTTPDTQYF. The CDR3, as DNA: TGTGCCAGCAGCCCCAGGACGACCCCAGATACGCAGTATTTT.

The chain joins TRBV28 to TRBJ2-1, with 10 bases lining up with TRBD1. V gave up 7 bases and J gave up 8 bases; unmatched junction bases: 8. Germline CDR1 reads MDHEN; CDR2 reads SYDVKM. The CDR3 is made up of 14 amino acids. CDR3 coding DNA: TGTGCCAGCAATTATAGACAGGGGGCAGATGAGCAGTTCTTC. It specifies CASNYRQGADEQFF.

The genes are TRBV5-1 and TRBJ2-5, with D perhaps TRBD1 or TRBD2 (6 bases each). Per the germline V gene, CDR1 is SGHRS and CDR2 is YFSETQ. This CDR3 has 14 amino acids. V dropped 0 bases and J dropped 5 bases, with 11 bases sitting between them. CDR3 residues: CASSLAGGQETQYF. In DNA form, the CDR3 reads TGCGCCAGCAGCTTGGCCGGGGGCCAGGAGACCCAGTACTTC. The whole variable domain, remainder taken from reference TRBV5-1 and TRBJ2-5, is KAGVTQTPRYLIKTRGQQVTLSCSPISGHRSVSWYQQTPGQGLQFLFEYFSETQRNKGNFPGRFSGRQFSNSRSEMNVSTLELGDSALYLCASSLAGGQETQYFGPGTRLLVL.

The chain carries TRBV3-1 (or the pseudogene TRBV3-2) and TRBJ1-3; the D gene is possibly TRBD1 (5 bases). The CDR3 is 17 amino acids. The ends were cut back, 4 bases at V and 0 bases at J, with 16 bases in the middle. Germline lookup yields CDR1 LGHDT and CDR2 YNNKEL (reference sequence). The CDR3: CASSRGGGPISGNTIYF. In DNA, the CDR3 is TGTGCCAGCAGCCGCGGTGGGGGACCCATCTCTGGAAACACCATATATTTT.

The rearrangement uses TRBV28 and TRBJ1-4; D is perhaps TRBD1 (5 bases). The V and J ends lost 4 bases and 7 bases respectively, with 19 bases between them. Germline loops: CDR1 MDHEN, CDR2 SYDVKM. CDR3 length: 16 amino acids. The CDR3 here is CASSSLGAPGGEKLFF. CDR3 DNA sequence: TGTGCCAGCAGTTCCCTCGGGGCCCCGGGGGGTGAAAAACTGTTTTTT.

The chain links TRBV4-1 to TRBJ2-1; 9 nucleotides agree with TRBD1. V was pared by 7 bases and J by 6 bases, with 10 bases of the junction left unmatched. The V gene's germline CDR1 is MGHRA and CDR2 YSYEKL. The CDR3 is 15 residues long. The CDR3 coding sequence is TGCGCCAGCATGCCTCCGGGACAGGGATCCAATGAGCAGTTCTTC. Translation gives CASMPPGQGSNEQFF.

This clone was detected only once. The gene calls are TRBV30 and TRBJ2-1, with D possibly TRBD2 on 6 matching bases. The CDR3 runs to 16 residues. Trimming took off 6 bases at V and 4 bases at J, with 22 bases between the two ends. Germline assignment: CDR1 GTSNPN and CDR2 SVGIG (reference sequence). Here the CDR3 reads CACTGPPFSGYNEQFF. For the CDR3, the DNA is TGTGCCTGCACGGGACCGCCTTTTAGCGGATACAATGAGCAGTTCTTC.

This clone was detected only once. This rearrangement joins TRBV5-4 to TRBJ1-3; D remains unclear. Trimming removed 1 base from V and 2 bases from J, with 13 bases in between. The germline V gene has CDR1 SGHNT and CDR2 YYREEE (reference sequence). The CDR3 runs 16 residues. Here the CDR3 DNA reads TGTGCCAGCAGCTTGTCCGCAGGCTCCCCTGGAAACACCATATATTTT. Its translation: CASSLSAGSPGNTIYF.

The J gene is TRBJ2-1, the V gene TRBV4-1; 8 positions match TRBD1. This CDR3 spans 15 amino acids. V dropped 4 bases and J dropped 4; count of bases not matched to a gene: 6. From germline, CDR1 is MGHRA and CDR2 YSYEKL. Here the CDR3 DNA reads TGCGCCAGCAGCCCGACAGGGGTGTCTTACAATGAGCAGTTCTTC. Protein: CASSPTGVSYNEQFF.

The rearrangement joins TRBV3-1 (or the pseudogene TRBV3-2) to TRBJ2-2; weak D call: TRBD1 (6 bases). CDR1 and CDR2 (germline): LGHDT, YNNKEL (reference sequence). Trimming took 4 bases from V and 4 from J, leaving 16 bases between them. The CDR3 is 16 residues long. The CDR3 sequence: CASSRGRSFSTGELFF. The CDR3 DNA sequence: TGTGCCAGCAGCCGGGGGCGATCCTTTAGCACCGGGGAGCTGTTTTTT.

The V call is TRBV19, the J call TRBJ1-4, with D unclear. There are 13 residues in the CDR3. Germline CDR1 and CDR2: LNHDA and SQIVND (reference sequence). Trimming stripped 5 bases from V and 8 bases from J, with 12 bases between. The CDR3 here is CASSGVTGEKLFF. The CDR3 coding sequence is TGTGCCAGTAGTGGGGTCACCGGGGAAAAACTGTTTTTT.

The V call is TRBV5-1, the J call TRBJ2-5; 15 nucleotides align to TRBD2. J gave up 5 bases and V 4 bases, and 9 bases lay outside the gene matches. Germline V gene sequence: CDR1 SGHRS, CDR2 YFSETQ. The CDR3 consists of 17 residues. The CDR3 bases are TGCGCCAGCAGCCCCGGACTAGCGGGAGGGCCGGGGGAGACCCAGTACTTC. Its translation is CASSPGLAGGPGETQYF.

This clone was observed a few times. One junction end does not reproduce the germline sequence, and a read error may be involved. Written as DNA, the CDR3 is TGTGCCAGCGTCCCCATGAGGGGGGCGCAGGTCTTC. This translates into CASVPMRGAQVF. The chain couples TRBV28 to TRBJ2-1; perhaps D is TRBD1 or TRBD2 (6 bases each). This CDR3 is built from 12 residues. Germline loops: CDR1 MDHEN, CDR2 SYDVKM. Together with reference TRBV28 and TRBJ2-1, the CDR3 gives the full variable domain: DVKVTQSSRYLVKRTGEKVFLECVQDMDHENMFWYRQDPGLGLRLIYFSYDVKMKEKGDIPEGYSVSREKKERFSLILESASTNQTSMYLCASVPMRGAQVFGPGTRLTVL.

This clone appeared a single time. The chain joins TRBV6-5 to TRBJ1-5; the match to TRBD1 covers 10 bases. Germline-derived CDR1 and CDR2 are MNHEY and SVGAGI. CDR3 length: 15 residues. J gave up 6 bases and V 5 bases, and 7 bases lay outside the gene matches. The CDR3 DNA follows: TGTGCCAGCAGTCGGACAGGGGGTCAGAGTCAGCCCCAGCATTTT. Translating gives CASSRTGGQSQPQHF.

The gene calls are TRBV19 and TRBJ2-3, with TRBD2 matching over 16 bases. The CDR3 sequence is 15 residues long. V gave up 8 bases and J gave up 6 bases; unmatched junction bases: 5. Looked up from germline, CDR1 is LNHDA and CDR2 is SQIVND (reference sequence). The CDR3 sequence is CASEGLAGGADTQYF. The CDR3 DNA follows: TGTGCCAGTGAGGGACTAGCGGGAGGGGCCGATACGCAGTATTTT.